This TCR beta chain was sequenced for a study of T cell repertoires in cytomegalovirus infection. TCRdb fed the reads into MiXCR, producing one record per CDR3 protein. The sample includes over 150,000 distinct CDR3 sequences, roughly 14% seen only once; the top ten take more than 20%. This CDR3 has 16 residues. The V gene end was trimmed by 3 bases and the J gene end by 0 bases; junction bases not matched to a gene: 5. Germline lookup yields CDR1 MGHRA and CDR2 YSYEKL. The chain combines TRBV4-1 with TRBJ2-1; the match to TRBD1 covers 7 bases. The TCR comes from a human donor in good health (CMV status not recorded). Some clones in this sample may be carry-over from other donors' samples. The sequenced sample consisted of PBMCs. The CDR3 reads CASSHGQASSYNEQFF. DNA for the CDR3: TGCGCCAGCAGCCACGGACAGGCTAGCTCCTACAATGAGCAGTTCTTC.